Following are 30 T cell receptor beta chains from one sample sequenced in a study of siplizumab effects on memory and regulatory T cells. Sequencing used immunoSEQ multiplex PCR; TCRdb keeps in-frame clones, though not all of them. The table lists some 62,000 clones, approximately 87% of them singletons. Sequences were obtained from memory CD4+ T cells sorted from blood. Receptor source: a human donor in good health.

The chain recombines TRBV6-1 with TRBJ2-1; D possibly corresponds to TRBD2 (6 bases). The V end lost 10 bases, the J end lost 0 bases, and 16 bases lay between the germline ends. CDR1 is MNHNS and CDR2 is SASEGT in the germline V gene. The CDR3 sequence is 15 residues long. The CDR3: CATKLALSSYNEQFF. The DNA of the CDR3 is TGTGCCACCAAGCTAGCGCTGAGCTCCTACAATGAGCAGTTCTTC.

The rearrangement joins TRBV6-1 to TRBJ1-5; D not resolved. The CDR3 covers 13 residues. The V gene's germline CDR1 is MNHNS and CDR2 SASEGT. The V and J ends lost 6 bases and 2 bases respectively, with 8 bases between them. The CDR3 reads CASRSPGNQPQHF. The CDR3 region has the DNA TGTGCCAGCAGGTCGCCGGGCAATCAGCCCCAGCATTTT.

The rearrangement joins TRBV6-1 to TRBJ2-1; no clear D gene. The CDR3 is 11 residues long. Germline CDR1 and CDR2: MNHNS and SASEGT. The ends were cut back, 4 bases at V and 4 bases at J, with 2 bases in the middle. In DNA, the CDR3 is TGTGCCAGCAGTGCTTACAATGAGCAGTTCTTC. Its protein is CASSAYNEQFF.

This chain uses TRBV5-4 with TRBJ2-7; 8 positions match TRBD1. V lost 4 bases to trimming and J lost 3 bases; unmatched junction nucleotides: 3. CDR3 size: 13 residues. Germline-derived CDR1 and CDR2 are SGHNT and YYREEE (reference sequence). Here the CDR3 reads CASSRGQGYEQYF. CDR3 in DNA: TGTGCCAGCAGCCGAGGACAGGGCTACGAGCAGTACTTC. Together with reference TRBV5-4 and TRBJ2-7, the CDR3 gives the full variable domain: ETGVTQSPTHLIKTRGQQVTLRCSSQSGHNTVSWYQQALGQGPQFIFQYYREEENGRGNFPPRFSGLQFPNYSSELNVNALELDDSALYLCASSRGQGYEQYFGPGTRLTVT.

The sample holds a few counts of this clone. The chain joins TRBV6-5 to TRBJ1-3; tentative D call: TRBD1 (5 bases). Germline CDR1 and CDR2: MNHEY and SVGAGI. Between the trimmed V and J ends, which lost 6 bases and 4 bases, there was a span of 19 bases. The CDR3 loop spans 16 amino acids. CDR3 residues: CASSYTATGEGNTIYF. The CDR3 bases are TGTGCCAGCAGCTACACAGCAACAGGAGAGGGAAACACCATATATTTT.

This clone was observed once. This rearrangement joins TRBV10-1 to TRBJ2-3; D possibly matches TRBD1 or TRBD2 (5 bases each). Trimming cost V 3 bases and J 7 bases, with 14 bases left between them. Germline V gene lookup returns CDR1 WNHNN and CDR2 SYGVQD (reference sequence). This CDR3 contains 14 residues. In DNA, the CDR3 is TGCGCCAGCAGTGATCCCACAGGAGGATATACGCAGTATTTT. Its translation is CASSDPTGGYTQYF.

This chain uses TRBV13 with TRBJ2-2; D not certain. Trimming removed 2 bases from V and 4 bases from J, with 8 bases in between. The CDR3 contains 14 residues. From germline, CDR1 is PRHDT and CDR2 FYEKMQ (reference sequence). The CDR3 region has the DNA TGTGCCAGCAGCTTACGACGTCCCACCGGGGAGCTGTTTTTT. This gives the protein CASSLRRPTGELFF.

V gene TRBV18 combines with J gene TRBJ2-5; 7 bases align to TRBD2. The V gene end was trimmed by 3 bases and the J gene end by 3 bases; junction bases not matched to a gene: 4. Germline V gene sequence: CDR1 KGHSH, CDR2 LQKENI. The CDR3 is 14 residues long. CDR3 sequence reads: CASSPGGGKETQYF. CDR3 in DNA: TGTGCCAGCTCACCGGGGGGGGGTAAAGAGACCCAGTACTTC.

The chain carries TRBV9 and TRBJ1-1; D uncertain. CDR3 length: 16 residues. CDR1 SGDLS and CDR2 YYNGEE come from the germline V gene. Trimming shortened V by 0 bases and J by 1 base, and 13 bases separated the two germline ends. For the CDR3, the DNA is TGTGCCAGCAGCGTAGACCCGGGCGCATCGAACACTGAAGCTTTCTTT. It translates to CASSVDPGASNTEAFF.

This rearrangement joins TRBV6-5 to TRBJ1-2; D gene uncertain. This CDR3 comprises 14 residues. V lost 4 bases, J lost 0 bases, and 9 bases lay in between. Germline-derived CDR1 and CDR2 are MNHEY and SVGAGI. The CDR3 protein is CASSWGSPNYGYTF. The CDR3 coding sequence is TGTGCCAGCAGTTGGGGTTCCCCTAACTATGGCTACACCTTC.

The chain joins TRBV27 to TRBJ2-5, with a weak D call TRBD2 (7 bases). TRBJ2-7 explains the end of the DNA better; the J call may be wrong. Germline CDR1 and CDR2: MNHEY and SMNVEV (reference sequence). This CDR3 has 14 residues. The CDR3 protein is CASSSRGGPYEQYF. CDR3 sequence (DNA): TGTGCCAGCAGTTCGAGGGGGGGTCCCTACGAGCAGTACTTC.

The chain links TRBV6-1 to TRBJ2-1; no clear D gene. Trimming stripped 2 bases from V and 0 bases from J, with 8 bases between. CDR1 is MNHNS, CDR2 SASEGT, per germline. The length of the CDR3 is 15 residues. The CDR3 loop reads CASSETTFSYNEQFF. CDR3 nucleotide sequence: TGTGCCAGCAGTGAAACGACCTTCTCCTACAATGAGCAGTTCTTC.

CDR3 region: CASSLGDRGAGELFF. The CDR3 DNA reads as TGTGCCAGCAGCTTAGGGGACAGGGGGGCCGGGGAGCTGTTTTTT. The chain joins TRBV7-8 to TRBJ2-2, with 11 positions matching TRBD1. CDR1 and CDR2 (germline): SGHVS, FQNEAQ. The ends lost 1 base at V and 6 bases at J; junction bases unmatched: 1. The CDR3 length is 15 residues.

Here the CDR3 reads CASRPQGGEQYF. The CDR3 DNA reads as TGTGCCAGCCGACCGCAGGGGGGCGAGCAGTACTTC. The rearrangement links TRBV11-2 to TRBJ2-7; D perhaps matches TRBD1 (7 bases). This CDR3 region has 12 residues. The ends were cut back, 8 bases at V and 6 bases at J, with 14 bases in the middle. Germline-derived CDR1 and CDR2 are SGHAT and FQNNGV.

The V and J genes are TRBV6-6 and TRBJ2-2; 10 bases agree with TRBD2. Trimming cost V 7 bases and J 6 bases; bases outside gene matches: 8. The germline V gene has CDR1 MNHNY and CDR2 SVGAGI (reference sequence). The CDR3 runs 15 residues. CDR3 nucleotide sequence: TGTGCCAGCACCAAGGCTAGCGGGAGTTCCGGGGAGCTGTTTTTT. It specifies CASTKASGSSGELFF.

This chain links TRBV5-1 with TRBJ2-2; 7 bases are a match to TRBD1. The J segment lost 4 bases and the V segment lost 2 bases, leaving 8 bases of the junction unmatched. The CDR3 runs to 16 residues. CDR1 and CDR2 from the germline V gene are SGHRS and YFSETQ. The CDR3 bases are TGCGCCAGCAGCTTTCCCCCAGGGGGTAGCACCGGGGAGCTGTTTTTT. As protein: CASSFPPGGSTGELFF.

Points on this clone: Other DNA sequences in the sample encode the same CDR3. CDR3 amino acids: CASSPSPGRNQPQHF. Written as DNA, the CDR3 is TGTGCCAGCAGCCCCTCGCCAGGGCGCAATCAGCCCCAGCATTTT. The chain joins TRBV5-5 to TRBJ1-5; D may be TRBD1 (5 bases). The CDR3 length is 15 residues. Per the germline V gene, CDR1 is SGHKS and CDR2 is YYEKEE (reference sequence). V gave up 4 bases and J gave up 2 bases, with 13 bases separating them.

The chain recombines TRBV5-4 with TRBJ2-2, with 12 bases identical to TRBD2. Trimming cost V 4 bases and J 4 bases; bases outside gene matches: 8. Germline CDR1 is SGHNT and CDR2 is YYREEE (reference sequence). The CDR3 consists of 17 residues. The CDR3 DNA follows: TGTGCCAGCAGCCGCCCGACTAGCGGGAGAACCACCGGGGAGCTGTTTTTT. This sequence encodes CASSRPTSGRTTGELFF.

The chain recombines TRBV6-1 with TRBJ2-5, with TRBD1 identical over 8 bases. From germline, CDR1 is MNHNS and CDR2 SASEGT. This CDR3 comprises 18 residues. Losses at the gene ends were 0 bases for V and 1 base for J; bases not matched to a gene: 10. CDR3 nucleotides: TGTGCCAGCAGTGAAGCGGGCTCCGGACAGGGCTTCCAAGAGACCCAGTACTTC. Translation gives CASSEAGSGQGFQETQYF.

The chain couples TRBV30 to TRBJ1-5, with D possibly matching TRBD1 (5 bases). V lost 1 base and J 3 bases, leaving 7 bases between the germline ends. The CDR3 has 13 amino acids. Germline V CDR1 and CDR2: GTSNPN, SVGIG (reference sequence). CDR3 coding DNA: TGTGCCTGGAGTGGGGGGGACAATCAGCCCCAGCATTTT. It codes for CAWSGGDNQPQHF.

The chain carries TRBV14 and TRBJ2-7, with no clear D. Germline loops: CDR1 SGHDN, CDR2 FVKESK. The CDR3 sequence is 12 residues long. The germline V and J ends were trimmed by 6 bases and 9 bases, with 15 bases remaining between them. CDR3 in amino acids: CASSQSSGWQYF. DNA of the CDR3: TGTGCCAGCAGTCAAAGCTCTGGTTGGCAGTACTTC.

The CDR3 is CASSLGHLGETQYF. In nucleotides, the CDR3 is TGCGCCAGCAGCTTGGGTCACCTGGGGGAGACCCAGTACTTC. This rearrangement joins TRBV5-1 to TRBJ2-5; D ambiguous. Per germline, CDR1 SGHRS and CDR2 YFSETQ. CDR3 length: 14 residues. The V end was cut by 0 bases, the J end by 5 bases, with 11 bases between.

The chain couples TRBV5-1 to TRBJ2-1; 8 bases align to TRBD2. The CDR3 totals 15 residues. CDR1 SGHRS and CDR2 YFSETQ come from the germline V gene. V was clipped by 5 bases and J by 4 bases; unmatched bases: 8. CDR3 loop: CASSFSGAPYNEQFF. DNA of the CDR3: TGCGCCAGCAGTTTTAGCGGGGCTCCTTACAATGAGCAGTTCTTC. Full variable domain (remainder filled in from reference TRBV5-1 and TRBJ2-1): KAGVTQTPRYLIKTRGQQVTLSCSPISGHRSVSWYQQTPGQGLQFLFEYFSETQRNKGNFPGRFSGRQFSNSRSEMNVSTLELGDSALYLCASSFSGAPYNEQFFGPGTRLTVL.

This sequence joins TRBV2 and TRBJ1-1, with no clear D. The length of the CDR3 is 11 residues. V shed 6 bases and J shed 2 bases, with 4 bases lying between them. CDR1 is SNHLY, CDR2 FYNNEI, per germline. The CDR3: CASSPNTEAFF. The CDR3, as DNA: TGTGCCAGCAGCCCAAACACTGAAGCTTTCTTT.

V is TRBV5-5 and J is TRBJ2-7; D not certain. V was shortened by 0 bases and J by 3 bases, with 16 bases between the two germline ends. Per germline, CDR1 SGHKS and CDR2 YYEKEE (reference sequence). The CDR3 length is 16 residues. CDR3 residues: CASSLVPQSIIYEQYF. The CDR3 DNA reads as TGTGCCAGCAGCTTGGTTCCCCAGAGTATAATCTACGAGCAGTACTTC.

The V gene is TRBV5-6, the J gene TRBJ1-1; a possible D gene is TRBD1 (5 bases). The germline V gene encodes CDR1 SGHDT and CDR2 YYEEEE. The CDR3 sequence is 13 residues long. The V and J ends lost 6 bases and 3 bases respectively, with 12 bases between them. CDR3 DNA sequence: TGTGCCAGCATCATTACAGGATACACTGAAGCTTTCTTT. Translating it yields CASIITGYTEAFF.

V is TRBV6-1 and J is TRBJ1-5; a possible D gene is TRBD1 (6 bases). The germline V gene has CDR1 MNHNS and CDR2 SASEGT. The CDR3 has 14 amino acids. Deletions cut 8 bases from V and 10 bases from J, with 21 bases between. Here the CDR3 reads CASVGTYMVEPQHF. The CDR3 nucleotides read TGTGCCAGCGTTGGGACATACATGGTAGAACCCCAGCATTTT.

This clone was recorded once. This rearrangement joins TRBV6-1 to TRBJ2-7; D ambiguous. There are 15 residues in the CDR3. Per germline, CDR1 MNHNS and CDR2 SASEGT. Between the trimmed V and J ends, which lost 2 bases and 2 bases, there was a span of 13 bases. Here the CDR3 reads CASSESPAEAYEQYF. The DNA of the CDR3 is TGTGCCAGCAGTGAAAGCCCCGCGGAAGCCTACGAGCAGTACTTC.

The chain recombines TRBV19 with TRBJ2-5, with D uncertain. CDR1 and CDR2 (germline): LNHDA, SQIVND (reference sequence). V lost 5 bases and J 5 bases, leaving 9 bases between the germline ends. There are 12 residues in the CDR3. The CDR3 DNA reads TGTGCCAGTAGTCCCGGCCCCGAGACCCAGTACTTC. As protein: CASSPGPETQYF.

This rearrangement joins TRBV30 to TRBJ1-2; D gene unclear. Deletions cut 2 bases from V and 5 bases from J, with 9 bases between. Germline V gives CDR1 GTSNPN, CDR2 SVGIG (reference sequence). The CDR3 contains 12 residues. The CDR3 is CAWSSDHYGYTF. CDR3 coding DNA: TGTGCCTGGAGTTCAGATCATTATGGCTACACCTTC.